These 31 T cell receptor beta chains share one sample of origin, sequenced in a study of read filtering for tumor transcriptome and immune sequencing. The library was built from around 0.4 ug RNA with molecular barcoded adaptors for alpha/delta and beta/gamma chains. Via MiXCR, TCRdb re-called the reads, giving one row per CDR3 protein. The sample lists about 40,000 distinct CDR3 sequences, roughly 15% occurring once. The sample was a population of CD138-negative cells sorted from bone marrow. All receptors derive from a donor aged 40 or over with multiple myeloma.

This clonotype was seen at least ten times. V gene TRBV12-3 or TRBV12-4 combines with J gene TRBJ2-7; 11 nucleotides agree with TRBD1. This CDR3 has 13 amino acids. The junction had 4 bases not matched to a gene; V was cut back by 5 bases and J by 7 bases. CDR3 DNA sequence: TGTGCCAGCAGTAGGACAGGGGGCGGTGAGCAGTACTTC. This translates into CASSRTGGGEQYF.

A few counts support this clonotype. With a much larger clone just one base away, this may be a read error. J is TRBJ2-5 and V is TRBV29-1; D not certain. The CDR3 contains 12 residues. Germline V gene data show CDR1 as SQVTM and CDR2 as ANQGSEA. The CDR3 region is CGVEQIQETQYF. In DNA form, the CDR3 reads TGCGGCGTTGAACAGATCCAAGAGACCCAGTACTTC.

To note about this clonotype: This may arise from a read error, as a much more abundant clone is one base away. The rearrangement uses TRBV19 and TRBJ1-5; 7 nucleotides match TRBD1. Per germline, CDR1 LNHDA and CDR2 SQIVND (reference sequence). Trimming took 8 bases from V and 6 from J; bases not matched to a gene: 13. This CDR3 has 15 amino acids. The CDR3 bases are TGTGCCAGTCACCCCCGGGACAGTTACAGTCAGCCCCAGCATTTT. Protein: CASHPRDSYSQPQHF.

This clonotype was counted ten times or more. V and J are TRBV25-1 and TRBJ2-3; TRBD2 matches 11 bases. In germline, CDR1 is MGHDK, CDR2 SYGVNS. The ends lost 4 bases at V and 0 bases at J; junction bases unmatched: 0. The CDR3 is made up of 15 amino acids. The CDR3, as DNA: TGTGCCAGCAGTGGGACTAGCGGGAGCACAGATACGCAGTATTTT. It translates to CASSGTSGSTDTQYF.

This clonotype was seen only a few times. Possible read error: a much larger clone is one base away. The rearrangement uses TRBV28 and TRBJ2-7; no firm D call. The length of the CDR3 is 13 residues. CDR1 MDHEN and CDR2 SYDVKM come from the germline V gene. The CDR3: CASSFPHFDEQCF. Here the CDR3 DNA reads TGTGCCAGCAGTTTCCCTCATTTCGACGAGCAGTGCTTC.

The table lists this clonotype with many counts. CDR3 loop: CSAIGLGEQYF. The CDR3 DNA reads TGCAGTGCTATAGGACTAGGCGAGCAGTACTTC. V usage is TRBV20-1 and J usage is TRBJ2-7; 7 positions match TRBD2. The CDR3 spans 11 residues. V lost 4 bases to trimming and J lost 6 bases; unmatched junction nucleotides: 3. CDR1 is DFQATT, CDR2 SNEGSKA, per germline (reference sequence).

Ten or more counts support this clonotype. The chain combines TRBV20-1 with TRBJ1-1, with D possibly TRBD1 on 5 matching bases. The length of the CDR3 is 14 residues. Germline V gene sequence: CDR1 DFQATT, CDR2 SNEGSKA (reference sequence). V lost 4 bases and J lost 0, with 12 bases in between. The CDR3, as DNA: TGCAGTGCTAAGAGACAGACCATGAACACTGAAGCTTTCTTT. Amino acid sequence: CSAKRQTMNTEAFF.

There are many counts of this clonotype. The J gene is TRBJ1-2, the V gene TRBV5-6, with 8 bases fitting TRBD1. The CDR3 has 14 amino acids. CDR1 SGHDT and CDR2 YYEEEE come from the germline V gene. Trimming at V came to 4 bases and at J to 2 bases, leaving 4 bases not matched to a gene. The CDR3 reads CASSPGQGNYGYTF. The CDR3, as DNA: TGTGCCAGCAGCCCTGGACAGGGAAACTATGGCTACACCTTC.

The table lists this clonotype with many counts. The chain joins TRBV20-1 to TRBJ1-5; possibly TRBD1 for D (5 bases). Trimming cost V 2 bases and J 5 bases, with 22 bases left between them. The CDR3 is 17 amino acids. The germline gives CDR1 DFQATT, CDR2 SNEGSKA (reference sequence). CDR3 nucleotides: TGCAGTGCTAGAAAATTGATAACGGGGCACGCGGATCAGCCCCAGCATTTT. Its protein is CSARKLITGHADQPQHF.

In the case of this clonotype: A much larger clone differs by one base, so this may be a read error. J is TRBJ2-2 and V is TRBV10-3, with a tentative D call TRBD2 (5 bases). The germline CDR1 and CDR2 sequences are ENHRY and SYGVKD. This CDR3 comprises 14 residues. CDR3 in amino acids: CAISPGLGTGELLF. Here the CDR3 DNA reads TGTGCCATCAGCCCCGGATTAGGCACCGGGGAGCTGCTTTTT.

This clonotype was detected a few times. The chain combines TRBV29-1 with TRBJ2-7; 8 nucleotides match TRBD1. Germline values: CDR1 SQVTM, CDR2 ANQGSEA. The V and J ends lost 0 bases and 2 bases, in that order; junction bases with no gene match: 12. This CDR3 region has 17 residues. CDR3 protein: CSVEDRRQGLKTYEQYF. The CDR3 DNA follows: TGCAGCGTTGAAGATAGACGACAGGGGTTGAAGACCTACGAGCAGTACTTC.

This clonotype was seen ten or more times. The chain recombines TRBV5-1 with TRBJ2-7; D is unclear. The CDR3 has 15 residues. Between the trimmed V and J ends, which lost 4 bases and 2 bases, there was a span of 16 bases. Germline CDR1 and CDR2: SGHRS and YFSETQ. The CDR3 loop is CASSARADATYEQYF. DNA of the CDR3: TGCGCCAGCAGCGCACGGGCGGACGCTACCTACGAGCAGTACTTC.

This clonotype occurred many times. The DNA of the CDR3 is TGCAGTGCTAGTTCGGGCCCAGGCTCCTATAATTCACCCCTCCACTTT. It translates to CSASSGPGSYNSPLHF. J is TRBJ1-6 and V is TRBV20-1; D call uncertain. CDR1 is DFQATT and CDR2 is SNEGSKA in the germline V gene (reference sequence). Trimming removed 3 bases at V and 0 bases at J, with 12 bases between. This CDR3 has 16 amino acids.

This clonotype was seen ten or more times. The chain couples TRBV29-1 to TRBJ2-1, with a possible D match to TRBD2 (5 bases). Between the trimmed V and J ends, which lost 0 bases and 6 bases, there was a span of 15 bases. The CDR3 is 15 residues long. Germline-derived CDR1 and CDR2 are SQVTM and ANQGSEA. This chain's CDR3 is CSVEEFPGYSNEQFF. The CDR3 DNA sequence: TGCAGCGTTGAAGAGTTTCCGGGATATTCCAATGAGCAGTTCTTC.

This clonotype was seen at least ten times. The chain uses TRBV20-1 and TRBJ1-6; no clear D. The V end was cut by 2 bases, the J end by 5 bases, with 13 bases between. This CDR3 is 15 amino acids long. Germline assignment: CDR1 DFQATT and CDR2 SNEGSKA (reference sequence). The CDR3 loop reads CSARPDTLDNSPLHF. The CDR3 coding sequence is TGCAGTGCTAGACCCGACACTCTAGATAATTCACCCCTCCACTTT.

This clonotype was recorded at least ten times. In nucleotides, the CDR3 is TGTGCCAGCAGCTTAGTTAAGGGCGTCGGGGAGCTGTTTTTT. Its protein is CASSLVKGVGELFF. The gene calls are TRBV7-8 and TRBJ2-2, with unresolved D. The CDR3 has 14 amino acids. The V end was cut by 1 base, the J end by 7 bases, with 10 bases between. Germline V CDR1 and CDR2: SGHVS, FQNEAQ.

This clonotype was seen many times. V is TRBV20-1 and J is TRBJ2-7; the match to TRBD1 covers 8 bases. CDR1 is DFQATT and CDR2 is SNEGSKA in the germline V gene (reference sequence). The CDR3 totals 14 residues. The J segment lost 7 bases and the V segment lost 3 bases, leaving 11 bases of the junction unmatched. In DNA, the CDR3 is TGCAGTGCTAGTTGGGACAGGAACGAGTTGGAGCAGTACTTC. Its translation is CSASWDRNELEQYF.

This clonotype was counted at least ten times. J is TRBJ2-6 and V is TRBV6-5; possibly TRBD1 for D (5 bases). The CDR3 sequence is 14 residues long. Germline V gene sequence: CDR1 MNHEY, CDR2 SVGAGI. Trimming stripped 6 bases from V and 1 base from J, with 7 bases between. Here the CDR3 DNA reads TGTGCCAGCAGGACAGCTTCTGGGGCCAACGTCCTGACTTTC. This codes for CASRTASGANVLTF.

This clonotype was seen at least ten times. This chain links TRBV12-3 or TRBV12-4 with TRBJ1-4; D gene ambiguous. The germline V and J ends were trimmed by 6 bases and 10 bases, with 15 bases remaining between them. This CDR3 is built from 13 residues. DNA of the CDR3: TGTGCCAGCAGCCTAATGGGGTCTGGAAAACTGTTTTTT. Amino acids: CASSLMGSGKLFF.

This clonotype was recorded a few times. This sequence may be a read error, since a much larger clone differs from it by one base. J is TRBJ2-1 and V is TRBV7-9, with 7 bases fitting TRBD1. Losses at the gene ends were 1 base for V and 10 bases for J; bases not matched to a gene: 13. The length of the CDR3 is 16 residues. CDR1 SEHNR and CDR2 FQNEAQ come from the germline V gene (reference sequence). CDR3 residues: CASSLEWTGDSKEQFF. The CDR3 nucleotides read TGTGCCAGCAGCTTAGAATGGACAGGTGATAGCAAGGAGCAGTTCTTC.

This clonotype showed up many times. V is TRBV12-3 or TRBV12-4 and J is TRBJ1-5; tentative D call: TRBD1 (6 bases). The CDR3 is 14 amino acids. V gave up 5 bases and J gave up 1 base, with 9 bases separating them. The CDR3 nucleotides read TGTGCCAGCAGTCTACAGGGAAGCAATCAGCCCCAGCATTTT. Encoded protein: CASSLQGSNQPQHF.

This clonotype was found many times. The chain joins TRBV20-1 to TRBJ1-1; 8 nucleotides agree with TRBD1. Germline V CDR1 and CDR2: DFQATT, SNEGSKA (reference sequence). V was pared by 3 bases and J by 0 bases, with 9 bases of the junction left unmatched. CDR3 length: 16 residues. In DNA form, the CDR3 reads TGCAGTGCTAGTAGACAGGGGTTTATGGTGAACACTGAAGCTTTCTTT. Translating gives CSASRQGFMVNTEAFF.

The chain couples TRBV6-1 to TRBJ2-5; the D gene is possibly TRBD1 (5 bases). CDR1 and CDR2 (germline): MNHNS, SASEGT. Deletions cut 4 bases from V and 1 base from J, with 7 bases between. The CDR3 is 13 amino acids. The CDR3 protein is CASSGQGQETQYF. In DNA, the CDR3 is TGTGCCAGCAGTGGGCAGGGCCAAGAGACCCAGTACTTC.

This chain connects TRBV5-1 to TRBJ2-2; 7 positions agree with TRBD1. CDR3 length: 14 amino acids. Unmatched junction bases numbered 4, after V lost 4 bases and J lost 4 bases. Germline assignment: CDR1 SGHRS and CDR2 YFSETQ. The CDR3, as DNA: TGCGCCAGCAGCATGGGGACAGCCACCGGGGAGCTGTTTTTT. It is translated as CASSMGTATGELFF.

This clonotype showed up many times. The V call is TRBV6-1, the J call TRBJ1-5; perhaps TRBD1 as D (5 bases). The V gene lost 8 bases and the J gene lost 1 base, with 9 bases spanning the gap. CDR1 and CDR2 (germline): MNHNS, SASEGT. The CDR3 sequence is 13 residues long. This chain's CDR3 is CASGDRSNQPQHF. CDR3 bases: TGTGCCAGCGGAGACAGAAGCAATCAGCCCCAGCATTTT.

V usage is TRBV30 and J usage is TRBJ1-5; maybe TRBD1 (5 bases). With 2 bases removed from V and 2 bases from J, the gap between germline ends came to 7 bases. The CDR3 loop spans 13 amino acids. Germline V lookup: CDR1 GTSNPN, CDR2 SVGIG (reference sequence). CDR3 DNA: TGTGCCTGGAGTCTGGGGGGCAATCAGCCCCAGCATTTT. Its protein product is CAWSLGGNQPQHF.

This clonotype was observed many times. This chain joins TRBV15 and TRBJ2-2; D gene uncertain. Germline assignment: CDR1 LNHNV and CDR2 YYDKDF (reference sequence). The CDR3 totals 15 residues. Between the trimmed V and J ends, which lost 1 base and 2 bases, there was a span of 8 bases. DNA for the CDR3: TGTGCCACCAGCAGAGTATTGACCAACACCGGGGAGCTGTTTTTT. It codes for CATSRVLTNTGELFF.

The genes are TRBV4-3 and TRBJ1-1, with TRBD1 identical over 8 bases. CDR1 is LGHNA and CDR2 is YSLEER in the germline V gene. The CDR3 sequence is 12 residues long. J was trimmed by 5 bases and V by 8 bases; bases with no gene match: 4. The CDR3 nucleotides are TGCGCCAGCTCCCAGGGGGCAACTGAAGCTTTCTTT. The encoded protein is CASSQGATEAFF.

This clonotype was seen ten or more times. The chain is built from TRBV28 and TRBJ1-5, with TRBD1 matching over 8 bases. The V segment lost 6 bases and the J segment 6 bases; nucleotides outside the gene matches: 4. CDR1 MDHEN and CDR2 SYDVKM come from the germline V gene. This CDR3 comprises 13 residues. This chain's CDR3 is CASSRQGLQPQHF. The CDR3 coding sequence is TGTGCCAGCAGCCGACAGGGGCTTCAGCCCCAGCATTTT.

With regard to this clonotype: Germline is not matched at one junction end, which may reflect a read error. The rearrangement uses TRBV4-2 and TRBJ2-1; D not certain. The length of the CDR3 is 12 residues. The germline CDR1 and CDR2 sequences are LGHNA and YNFKEQ. The CDR3 loop is CACRQDYNEQFF. The CDR3 coding sequence is TGTGCCTGCAGGCAAGATTATAATGAGCAGTTCTTC.

This clonotype was picked up many times. A much larger clone lies one base from this, so it may be a read error. This chain joins TRBV18 and TRBJ1-1, with 7 bases aligning to TRBD1. This CDR3 has 18 amino acids. Germline values: CDR1 KGHSH, CDR2 LQKENI. In DNA, the CDR3 is TGTGCCGGCTCCCAACTGCCAGAGGGGGCTACGGAGAACACTGAAGCTTTCTTT. It encodes CAGSQLPEGATENTEAFF.